This is a list of T cell receptor beta chains from one sample in a study of beta chain features in type 1 diabetes. Generated by immunoSEQ multiplex PCR, the TCRdb table keeps only in-frame clones and is missing some. The table has 970,000 or so clones, under 20% seen once; the top ten hold 0.02% to 0.025%. Sequencing used naive CD4+ T cells from blood. The receptors derive from a woman younger than 30 in good health. The CDR3 runs from the conserved cysteine through the conserved F or W.

v_call cdr3_aa
TRBV5-1 CASSFAGTEAFF
TRBV28 CASSLAKNIQYF
TRBV25-1 CASSIAGTANTGELFF
TRBV14 CASSPLEGRAYEQFF
TRBV28 CASSLEISYNEQFF
TRBV7-9 CASSPDRRYQETQYF
TRBV18 CASSPRDSPSETQYF
TRBV16 CASSQSWDSGYEQYF
TRBV19 CASSMVTGINQPQHF
TRBV5-1 CASSQATGTSLYNEQFF
TRBV20-1 CSAHKDTEAFF
TRBV9 CASSPAGNSYNEQFF
TRBV11-2 CASSFASTFRRDF
TRBV5-1 CASSLDGSSYNEQFF